The rows below give T cell receptor beta chains drawn from one sample of a study of cytomegalovirus exposure and HLA in healthy donors. Sequencing used immunoSEQ multiplex PCR; TCRdb keeps in-frame clones, though not all of them. The sample yields fewer than 150,000 clones, 82% seen once. Sequencing input: PBMCs. These receptors were collected from a male donor in good health and CMV-seronegative. Each CDR3 is given with its conserved first and last residue. Each record gives: V gene, J gene, D gene, CDR3 protein. The D gene is left open where the match is weak.

TRBV7-2,TRBJ2-5,TRBD2,CASSFAGGPETQYF
TRBV13,-,-,CASSPPLPSSYEQYF
TRBV5-1,TRBJ2-2,-,CASSPRVAEDTGELFF
TRBV25-1,TRBJ2-7,-,CASRTAGDYEQYF
TRBV19,TRBJ1-2,-,CASSKGGGRNGYTF
TRBV19,TRBJ2-6,TRBD2,CASSTRTSGSYTGANVLTF
TRBV29-1,TRBJ2-2,-,CSGTTLTGELFF
TRBV11-2,TRBJ2-7,-,CASSSNTGMEGEQYF
TRBV7-2,TRBJ2-1,-,CASSSSSGGYNEQFF
TRBV5-6,TRBJ2-1,-,CASSFSGPGNEQFF
TRBV5-4,TRBJ1-1,TRBD1,CATDRGRDTEAFF
TRBV10-3,TRBJ2-7,-,CAISETERNEQYF
TRBV18,TRBJ1-4,TRBD1,CASSPGTGDEKLFF
TRBV19,TRBJ2-5,TRBD2,CASNAGLAEETQYF